This TCR beta chain was documented in a study of beta chain features in type 1 diabetes. Study as a whole: Patients did not differ from healthy donors in age, gender or cell yield. Study-level findings and limits: Within each of all four CD4+ subsets, Type 1 diabetes patients had TCRB CDR3s that were moderately but significantly shorter. Insertion counts at VDJ junctions were lower in type 1 diabetes patients, who also showed more deletions there. Sequencing of cDNA might inflate the share of cells that strongly express TCR.

Each sorted fraction was over 95% pure. Expressed TCRB transcripts were sequenced, since all the RNA that had been isolated was reverse transcribed. Profiling relied on immunoSEQ multiplex PCR, and the TCRdb table lists in-frame clones only, not all of them. The sample records a few hundred thousand clones, 24% being singletons. J gave up 7 bases and V 1 base, and 8 bases lay outside the gene matches. This CDR3 is built from 14 residues. Germline V gives CDR1 SGHNT, CDR2 YYREEE (reference sequence). To note about this clone: What it recognizes is unknown.

The sequenced sample was naive CD4+ T cells from blood. The J gene is TRBJ2-7, the V gene TRBV5-4; 7 nucleotides align to TRBD2. The receptor was isolated from a woman aged 25 to 39 with type 1 diabetes. The CDR3 is CASSLLEGAGEQYF. DNA of the CDR3: TGTGCCAGCAGCTTGCTTGAGGGAGCGGGGGAGCAGTACTTC.